The rows below give T cell receptor beta chains drawn from one sample of a study of shared clonotypes between healthy human individuals. Some clones are missing from TCRdb's copy, which holds only in-frame ones; the method was immunoSEQ multiplex PCR. The sample records approximately 95,000 clones, roughly 69% being singletons. Material for sequencing was memory CD8+ T cells sorted from blood. These receptors all come from a man aged 25 to 45 in good health. Both conserved end residues are part of each CDR3.

v_gene,CDR3aa
TRBV7-9,CASSSTRVSYNEQFF
TRBV5-8,CASSSGQGGISVYEQYF
TRBV2,CASSDGSASTDTQYF
TRBV18,CASSPLREVWTEAFF
TRBV12-2,CASRFFTRKETQYF
TRBV27,CASSRQLNTGELFF
TRBV10-3,CAISESTSLWGIHEQYF
TRBV7-9,CASSPRDSLYEQYF
TRBV27,CASNKDRVEQYF
TRBV5-4,CASSLGDRGLREQYF
TRBV4-3,CASSQDGGLAGAGNEQFF
TRBV7-6,CASSPKGDSTRGQFF
TRBV27,CASSTVGRGNQPQHF
TRBV5-1,CASVRGAATGYNEQFF
TRBV9,CASSATSGDLTQYF
TRBV5-8,CASSLGISTGILSYNEQFF
TRBV27,CASSYGTSGRARVQETQYF
TRBV9,CASSPGWSYNEQFF
TRBV10-3,CAISERLRQPRTYEQYF
TRBV5-4,CASSRDRGHTEAFF
TRBV5-1,CASSPLAGAPEQYF
TRBV7-9,CASSLRDSLAKNIQYF
TRBV6-4,CASSEKAGAYNEQFF
TRBV27,CASSFPGVEQYF
TRBV27,CASRPTPLDYNEQFF
TRBV7-2,CASSPPGADTQYF